The clone carrying this T cell receptor (beta chain) ranks as medium-sized. Its antigen is not identified. This sample is part of a study of circulating CD8 cells and anti-PD-1 response in melanoma. The CDR3 covers 15 residues. Germline lookup yields CDR1 SQVTM and CDR2 ANQGSEA. J lost 3 bases, V lost 1 base, and 9 bases had no gene match. General study results and limits: Under 8% of TRB clonotypes were shared between subsets at M1. Most experiments lacked replicates.

Four subsets defined by PD-1 and/or TIGIT were sorted from live CD3+CD8+TCRalphabeta+ cells. Each library started from about 15 ng of total RNA using the QIAseq Immune Repertoire TCR panel. TCRdb fed the reads into MiXCR, producing one record per CDR3 protein. The sample has several hundred distinct CDR3 sequences, roughly a tenth seen once; the top ten hold around two fifths. The receptor was derived from a human donor with melanoma. The sequenced sample was CD8+ T cells from PBMCs, obtained at baseline or after one month of anti-PD-1 therapy (not recorded which). V is TRBV29-1 and J is TRBJ2-7; 7 positions agree with TRBD2. The CDR3 region is CSVEGRLADNYEQYF. DNA for the CDR3: TGCAGCGTTGAAGGTCGGCTAGCGGATAACTACGAGCAGTACTTC.